This is a list of T cell receptor beta chains from one sample in a study of blood T cell repertoires in COVID-19. Measured with immunoSEQ multiplex PCR; TCRdb has only the in-frame clones, and not every one. The table includes tens of thousands of clones, 85% to 90% detected once. The material sequenced was peripheral blood. Every receptor here comes from a human donor in a cohort sampled during active COVID-19. CDR3s include the opening cysteine and the closing phenylalanine or tryptophan. D genes are given only for firm matches. Clone sizes are given selectively: once, few, many, or a class where the clone is expanded.

V	size	J	D	DNA	CDR3
TRBV21-1	-	TRBJ2-7	-	TGTGCCAGCAGCAAAGCGTCGACTAGCGGAGGCCCCCCTCTCTACGAGCAGTACTTC	CASSKASTSGGPPLYEQYF
TRBV4-1	-	TRBJ2-4	TRBD1	TGCGCCAGCAGCCAAACCCCGGGACAGGGGGACAAAAACATTCAGTACTTC	CASSQTPGQGDKNIQYF
TRBV7-9	-	TRBJ2-5	-	TGTGCCAGCAGCCCTAGCCAAGAGACCCAGTACTTC	CASSPSQETQYF
TRBV2	few	TRBJ1-3	-	TGTGCCAGCGCGCCTCGATTCTCTGGAAACACCATATATTTT	CASAPRFSGNTIYF
TRBV27	-	TRBJ2-1	-	TGTGCCAGCAGTTCACGGACAAGGCTGTTCTTC	CASSSRTRLFF
TRBV7-8	once	TRBJ2-1	TRBD2	TGTGCCAGCGGCCCCCTAGCGGCGTCCTACAATGAGCAGTTCTTC	CASGPLAASYNEQFF
TRBV5-1	-	TRBJ2-7	-	TGCGCCAGCAGCTTGATCTCTAGCGCCTACGAGCAGTACTTC	CASSLISSAYEQYF
TRBV9	-	TRBJ2-1	TRBD2	TGTGCCAGCAGCGACTATAGCGGGAGGGCCTACAATGAGCAGTTCTTC	CASSDYSGRAYNEQFF
TRBV2	-	TRBJ1-2	-	TGTGCCAGGCAGGCGCCCGGTTATGGCTACACCTTC	CARQAPGYGYTF
TRBV19	-	TRBJ2-7	TRBD1	TGTGCCAGTAGCCCAGGGGGCGGGACCTACGAGCAGTACTTC	CASSPGGGTYEQYF
TRBV6-2/TRBV6-3	-	TRBJ2-7	-	TGTGCCAGCAGTTACGGGCAGGGATTTCTCTACGAGCAGTACTTC	CASSYGQGFLYEQYF
TRBV6-5	-	TRBJ1-3	-	TGTGCCACCTTTAGATTCTCTGGAAACACCATATATTTT	CATFRFSGNTIYF
TRBV6-1	-	TRBJ1-5	-	TGTGCCAGCAGTGAAGGTTTAGAGGGCAATCAGCCCCAGCATTTT	CASSEGLEGNQPQHF
TRBV24-1	-	TRBJ2-7	-	TGTGCCACCAGTGATTCCACAGGTTTCGAGCAGTACTTC	CATSDSTGFEQYF
TRBV18	-	TRBJ2-5	-	TGTGCCAGCTCACCGAGAGGAGAGACCCAGTACTTC	CASSPRGETQYF
TRBV6-1	once	TRBJ1-1	-	TGTGCCAGCAGTGACCCCTCCGGGACATCCCTACGCGCTTTCTTT	CASSDPSGTSLRAFF
TRBV5-1	-	TRBJ1-2	-	TGCGCCAGCAGCCGATACGACAACCCCAACTATGGCTACACCTTC	CASSRYDNPNYGYTF
TRBV6-6	few	TRBJ2-7	TRBD1	TGTGCCAGCAGTTCCCGACAGGGAAGCTACGAGCAGTACTTC	CASSSRQGSYEQYF
TRBV27	-	TRBJ1-2	-	TGTGCCAGCAGTTCACTTACACGGGGAAATGGCTACACCTTC	CASSSLTRGNGYTF
TRBV7-2	-	TRBJ2-1	TRBD2	TGTGCCAGCAGCTTACTTAACCCCGGGACTAGTTACAATGAGCAGTTCTTC	CASSLLNPGTSYNEQFF
TRBV27	-	TRBJ1-4	-	TGTGCCAGCAGCCCGGGTTTATTGACAACTAATGAAAAACTGTTTTTT	CASSPGLLTTNEKLFF
TRBV3-1/TRBV3-2	-	TRBJ1-1	TRBD1	TGTGCCAGCAGACAGGGGGTTGAAGCTTTCTTT	CASRQGVEAFF
TRBV4-1	-	TRBJ2-2	-	TGCGCCAGCAGCCAAGGGAACTCCCCGTGGAGCGGGGAGCTGTTTTTT	CASSQGNSPWSGELFF
TRBV4-1	-	TRBJ2-1	TRBD1	TGCGCCAGCAGCCAAGTCCCTGGGGCGGGACAGGGGTACAATGAGCAGTTCTTC	CASSQVPGAGQGYNEQFF
TRBV5-1	-	TRBJ1-2	-	TGCGCCAGCAGCTTGGAGGCAGGGGCGTCAGGAGGCTACACCTTC	CASSLEAGASGGYTF
TRBV2	many	TRBJ1-2	-	TGTGCCAGCACACGGGGTGGCGGCTACACCTTC	CASTRGGGYTF
TRBV6-5	few	TRBJ2-2	-	TGTGCCAGCAGTTACTCTACGAGGGTCGGGGAGCTGTTTTTT	CASSYSTRVGELFF
TRBV11-3	once	TRBJ1-4	-	TGTGCCAGCAGCTTATCTCCTGAAAAACTGTTTTTT	CASSLSPEKLFF
TRBV7-2	-	TRBJ1-1	TRBD1	TGTGCCAGCAGCTTCCAAGGGGGCGGGGTTGAAGCTTTCTTT	CASSFQGGGVEAFF
TRBV2	-	TRBJ2-5	-	TGTGCCAGCATACGGGAGTGGGGCCAAGAGACCCAGTACTTC	CASIREWGQETQYF
TRBV2	-	TRBJ2-2	-	TGTGCCAGCAGTGACCCCCAGGGGAACACCGGGGAGCTGTTTTTT	CASSDPQGNTGELFF
TRBV4-2	once	TRBJ1-2	-	TGTGCCAGCAGCCCCATCTCGACAGTTTTAAACTATGGCTACACCTTC	CASSPISTVLNYGYTF
TRBV6-1	-	TRBJ1-6	-	TGTGCCAGCAGTGGTTTGGGTGGTCAGGGAGGCTCACCCCTCCACTTT	CASSGLGGQGGSPLHF
TRBV18	-	TRBJ2-7	-	TGTGCCAGCTCAACAACCCAGGGGACCGGGACCTACGAGCAGTACTTC	CASSTTQGTGTYEQYF
TRBV5-4	-	TRBJ2-3	TRBD2	TGTGCCAGCAGGGAAGGCGGGAGCGGCACAGATACGCAGTATTTT	CASREGGSGTDTQYF
TRBV4-2	few	TRBJ1-5	-	TGTGCCAGCAGCCCAACAGGGCTTAATCAGCCCCAGCATTTT	CASSPTGLNQPQHF
TRBV15	-	TRBJ1-5	-	TGTGCCACCAGCAGAGATCCGGGGGGCAATCAGCCCCAGCATTTT	CATSRDPGGNQPQHF
TRBV3-1/TRBV3-2	-	TRBJ1-3	-	TGTGCCAGCAGCCAAGTTGTCCAGGACACCATATATTTT	CASSQVVQDTIYF
TRBV27	-	TRBJ2-2	-	TGTGCCAGCACGGCCTGGGGGGTGGGCACCGGGGAGCTGTTTTTT	CASTAWGVGTGELFF
TRBV18	-	TRBJ2-2	TRBD1	TGTGCCAGCTCACCACGGGGACAGGGGACTGGAGCGAACACCGGGGAGCTGTTTTTT	CASSPRGQGTGANTGELFF
TRBV28	-	TRBJ1-2	-	TGTGCCAGCAGTTTATCGACAGGCTCCGAGGGCTATGGCTACACCTTC	CASSLSTGSEGYGYTF
TRBV5-1	-	TRBJ2-2	TRBD2	TGCGCCAGCAGCTTGGCCGGGGGGAGGGCCACCGGGGAGCTGTTTTTT	CASSLAGGRATGELFF
TRBV27	-	TRBJ1-2	-	TGTGCCAGCAGTTTAAAGTCAGGGCGGGGTGGCTACACCTTC	CASSLKSGRGGYTF
TRBV19	-	TRBJ2-7	-	TGTGCCAGTAGTATAGGGTCTAGCGCACCCTCCTACGAGCAGTACTTC	CASSIGSSAPSYEQYF
TRBV28	once	TRBJ1-6	-	TGTGCCAGCAGCAGGGACACCAGCTCCTATAATTCACCCCTCCACTTT	CASSRDTSSYNSPLHF
TRBV28	-	TRBJ1-2	TRBD1	TGTGCCAGCAGTTTACAGCCAGGACAGGGGAATGGCTACACCTTC	CASSLQPGQGNGYTF
TRBV7-9	-	TRBJ2-7	TRBD2	TGTGCCAGCAGCCCCGAGCGGGACCACGAGCAGTACTTC	CASSPERDHEQYF
TRBV28	-	TRBJ2-5	TRBD2	TGTGCCAGCAGTTTATACGGGGAGGGAGGAGAGACCCAGTACTTC	CASSLYGEGGETQYF
TRBV18	-	TRBJ1-2	-	TGTGCCAGCTCACCGTCCCCAGGGCCGAACTATGGCTACACCTTC	CASSPSPGPNYGYTF
TRBV28	once	TRBJ1-1	-	TGTGCCAGCAGTTTATGGGCGGGGCCCAACACTGAAGCTTTCTTT	CASSLWAGPNTEAFF
TRBV2	once	TRBJ2-3	TRBD1	TGTGCCAGCAGTGAGGGGACAGGGGGGACTAGCAGAACAGATACGCAGTATTTT	CASSEGTGGTSRTDTQYF
TRBV2	-	TRBJ2-3	TRBD2	TGTGCCAGCCTAACTAGCGAAAGCACAGATACGCAGTATTTT	CASLTSESTDTQYF
TRBV4-2	-	TRBJ1-1	-	TGTGCCAGCAGCCAAGATGGGCCGGGAAATCTCTTGAACACTGAAGCTTTCTTT	CASSQDGPGNLLNTEAFF
TRBV10-3	-	TRBJ2-2	-	TGTGCCATCCCAAGGTCCGGGACTGACAACACCGGGGAGCTGTTTTTT	CAIPRSGTDNTGELFF
TRBV5-1	-	TRBJ2-7	-	TGCGCCAGCAGCTTATTGGACACCTCCTACGAGCAGTACTTC	CASSLLDTSYEQYF